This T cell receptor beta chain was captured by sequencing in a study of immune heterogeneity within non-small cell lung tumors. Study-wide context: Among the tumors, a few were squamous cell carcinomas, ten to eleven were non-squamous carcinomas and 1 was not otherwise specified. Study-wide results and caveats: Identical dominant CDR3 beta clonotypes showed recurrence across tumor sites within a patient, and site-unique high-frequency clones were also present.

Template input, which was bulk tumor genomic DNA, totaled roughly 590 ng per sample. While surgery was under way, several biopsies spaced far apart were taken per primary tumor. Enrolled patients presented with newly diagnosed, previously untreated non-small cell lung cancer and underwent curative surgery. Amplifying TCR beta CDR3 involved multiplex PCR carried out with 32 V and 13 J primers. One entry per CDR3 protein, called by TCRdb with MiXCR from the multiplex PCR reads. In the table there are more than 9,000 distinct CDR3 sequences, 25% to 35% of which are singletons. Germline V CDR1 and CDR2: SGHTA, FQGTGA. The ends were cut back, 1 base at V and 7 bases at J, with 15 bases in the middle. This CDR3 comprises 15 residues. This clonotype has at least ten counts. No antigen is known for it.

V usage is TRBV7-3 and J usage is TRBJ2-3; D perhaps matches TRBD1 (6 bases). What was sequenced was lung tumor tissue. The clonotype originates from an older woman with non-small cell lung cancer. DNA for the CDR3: TGTGCCAGCAGCTTAAATGGGGGCCGGGCTAATACGCAGTATTTT. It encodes CASSLNGGRANTQYF.